The clone carrying this TCR beta chain was detected a few times. Its antigen is undetermined. CDR1 is MNHEY, CDR2 SVGEGT, per germline. V lost 0 bases, J lost 1 base, and 10 bases lay in between. CDR3 length: 16 amino acids. Each CDR3 protein gets one entry after TCRdb re-called the 5' RACE reads with MiXCR. The sample lists 750,000 to 850,000 distinct CDR3 sequences, roughly 10% seen once, with 0.51% in the top ten. This sample stems from a study of CD8 T cells in ankylosing spondylitis. Study results and caveats: Roughly 8 highly homologous variants formed a TCR beta motif that appeared characteristic of ankylosing spondylitis blood. Disease-associated clones were CD8+ and fairly uncommon in peripheral blood. It was reported that disease-linked clones were significantly enriched in matched ankylosing spondylitis synovial fluid.

The clonotype comes from a male donor with ankylosing spondylitis. This rearrangement joins TRBV6-2 or TRBV6-3 to TRBJ1-5; no reliable D call. The specimen sequenced was blood, either unsorted or a sorted T cell fraction (not recorded which). DNA for the CDR3: TGTGCCAGCAGTTACTCAGGGTACCGAAGCAATCAGCCCCAGCATTTT. It encodes CASSYSGYRSNQPQHF.